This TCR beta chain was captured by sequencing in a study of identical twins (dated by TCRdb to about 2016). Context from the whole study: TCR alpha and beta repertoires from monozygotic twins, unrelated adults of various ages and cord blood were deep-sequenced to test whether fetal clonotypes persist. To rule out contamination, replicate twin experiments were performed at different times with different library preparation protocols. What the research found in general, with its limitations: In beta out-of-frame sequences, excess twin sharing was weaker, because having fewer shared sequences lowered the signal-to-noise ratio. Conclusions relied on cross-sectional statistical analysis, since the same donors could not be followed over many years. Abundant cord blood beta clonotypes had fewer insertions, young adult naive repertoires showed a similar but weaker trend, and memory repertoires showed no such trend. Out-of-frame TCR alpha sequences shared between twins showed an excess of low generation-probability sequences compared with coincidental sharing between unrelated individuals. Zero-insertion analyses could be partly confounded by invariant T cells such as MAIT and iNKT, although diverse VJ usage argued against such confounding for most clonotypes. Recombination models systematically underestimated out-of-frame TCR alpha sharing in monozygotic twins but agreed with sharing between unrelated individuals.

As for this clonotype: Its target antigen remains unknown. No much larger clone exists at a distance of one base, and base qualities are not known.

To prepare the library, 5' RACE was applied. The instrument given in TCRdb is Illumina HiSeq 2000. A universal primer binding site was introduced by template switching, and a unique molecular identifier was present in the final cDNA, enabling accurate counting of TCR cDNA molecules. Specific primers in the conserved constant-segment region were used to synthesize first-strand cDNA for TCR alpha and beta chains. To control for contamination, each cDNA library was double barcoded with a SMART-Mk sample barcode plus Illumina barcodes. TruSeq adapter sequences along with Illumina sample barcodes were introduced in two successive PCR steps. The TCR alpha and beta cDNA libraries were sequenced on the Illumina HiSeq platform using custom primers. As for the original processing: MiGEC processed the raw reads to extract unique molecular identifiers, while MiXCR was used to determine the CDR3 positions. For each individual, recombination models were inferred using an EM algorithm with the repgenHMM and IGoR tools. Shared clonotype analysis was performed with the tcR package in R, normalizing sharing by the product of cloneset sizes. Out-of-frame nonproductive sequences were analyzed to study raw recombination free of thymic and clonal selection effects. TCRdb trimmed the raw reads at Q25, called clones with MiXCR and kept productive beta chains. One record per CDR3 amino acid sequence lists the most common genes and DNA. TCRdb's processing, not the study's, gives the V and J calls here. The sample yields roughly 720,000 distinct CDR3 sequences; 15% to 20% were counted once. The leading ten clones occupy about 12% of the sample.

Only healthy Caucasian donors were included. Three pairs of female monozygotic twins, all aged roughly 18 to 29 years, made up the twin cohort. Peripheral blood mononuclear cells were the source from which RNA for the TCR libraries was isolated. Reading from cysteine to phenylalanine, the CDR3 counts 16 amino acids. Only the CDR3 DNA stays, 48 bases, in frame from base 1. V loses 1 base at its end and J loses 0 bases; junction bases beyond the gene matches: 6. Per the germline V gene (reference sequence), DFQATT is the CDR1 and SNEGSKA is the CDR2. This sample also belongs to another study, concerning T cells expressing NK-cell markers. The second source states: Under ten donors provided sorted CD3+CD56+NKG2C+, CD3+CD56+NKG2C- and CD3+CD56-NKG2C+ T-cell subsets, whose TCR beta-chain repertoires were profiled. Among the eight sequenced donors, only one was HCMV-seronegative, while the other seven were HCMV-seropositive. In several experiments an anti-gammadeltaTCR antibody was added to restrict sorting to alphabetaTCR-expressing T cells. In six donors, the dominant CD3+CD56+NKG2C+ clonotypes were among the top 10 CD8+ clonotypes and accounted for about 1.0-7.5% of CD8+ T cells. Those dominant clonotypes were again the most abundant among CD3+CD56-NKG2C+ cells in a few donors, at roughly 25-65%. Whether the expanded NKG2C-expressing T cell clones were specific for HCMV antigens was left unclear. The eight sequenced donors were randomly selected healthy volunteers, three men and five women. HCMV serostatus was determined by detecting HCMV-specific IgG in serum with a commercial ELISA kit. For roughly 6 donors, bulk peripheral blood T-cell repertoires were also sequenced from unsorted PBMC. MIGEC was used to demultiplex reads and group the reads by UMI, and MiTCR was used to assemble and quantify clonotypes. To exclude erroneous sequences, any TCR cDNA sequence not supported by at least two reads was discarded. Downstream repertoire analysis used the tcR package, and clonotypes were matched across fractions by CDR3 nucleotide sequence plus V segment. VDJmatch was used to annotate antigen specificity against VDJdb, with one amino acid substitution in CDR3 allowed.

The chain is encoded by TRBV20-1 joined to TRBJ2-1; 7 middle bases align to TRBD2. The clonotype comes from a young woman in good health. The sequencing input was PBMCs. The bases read TGCAGTGCTAGAGGGGAGGGTGCGGACTCCTACAATGAGCAGTTCTTC. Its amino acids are CSARGEGADSYNEQFF.